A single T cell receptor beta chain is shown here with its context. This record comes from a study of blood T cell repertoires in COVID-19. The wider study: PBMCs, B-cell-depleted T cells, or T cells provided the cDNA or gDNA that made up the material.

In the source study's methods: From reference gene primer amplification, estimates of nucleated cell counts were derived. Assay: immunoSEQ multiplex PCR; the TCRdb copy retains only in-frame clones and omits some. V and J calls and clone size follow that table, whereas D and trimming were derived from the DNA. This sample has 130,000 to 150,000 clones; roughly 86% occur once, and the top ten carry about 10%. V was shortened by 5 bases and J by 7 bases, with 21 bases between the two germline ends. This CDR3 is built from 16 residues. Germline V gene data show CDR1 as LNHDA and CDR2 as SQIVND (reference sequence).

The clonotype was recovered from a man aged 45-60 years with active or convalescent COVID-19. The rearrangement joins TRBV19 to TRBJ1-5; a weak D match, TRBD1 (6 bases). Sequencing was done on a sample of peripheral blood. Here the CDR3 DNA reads TGTGCCAGTAGTCCCCGCGGGCAGGGGAAGGGGCAGCCCCAGCATTTT. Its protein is CASSPRGQGKGQPQHF. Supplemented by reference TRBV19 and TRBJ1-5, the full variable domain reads DGGITQSPKYLFRKEGQNVTLSCEQNLNHDAMYWYRQDPGQGLRLIYYSQIVNDFQKGDIAEGYSVSREKKESFPLTVTSAQKNPTAFYLCASSPRGQGKGQPQHFGDGTRLSIL.